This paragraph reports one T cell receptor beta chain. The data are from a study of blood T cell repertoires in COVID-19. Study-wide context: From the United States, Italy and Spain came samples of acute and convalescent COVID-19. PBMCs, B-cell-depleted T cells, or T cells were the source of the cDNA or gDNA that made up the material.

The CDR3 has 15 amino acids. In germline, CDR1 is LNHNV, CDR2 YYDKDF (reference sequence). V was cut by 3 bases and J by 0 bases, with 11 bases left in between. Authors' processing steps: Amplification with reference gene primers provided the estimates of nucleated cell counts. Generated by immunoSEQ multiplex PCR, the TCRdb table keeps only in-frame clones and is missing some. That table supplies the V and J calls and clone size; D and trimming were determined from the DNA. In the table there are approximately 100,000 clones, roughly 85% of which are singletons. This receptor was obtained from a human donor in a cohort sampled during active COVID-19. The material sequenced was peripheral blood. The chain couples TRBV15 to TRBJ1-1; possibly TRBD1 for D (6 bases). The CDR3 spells CATSSRQALNTEAFF. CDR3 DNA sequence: TGTGCCACCAGCAGCCGACAGGCCTTGAACACTGAAGCTTTCTTT.